The 28 T cell receptor beta chains given below trace back to one sample, sequenced in a study of cytomegalovirus exposure and HLA in healthy donors listed by TCRdb under 2017. The library was produced with the immunoSEQ multiplex PCR assay. For the multiplex PCR, a mixture combining 60 forward primers for TCR Vbeta segments and 13 reverse primers for TCR Jbeta segments was used. Sourced from immuneACCESS, this table was stored by TCRdb with only in-frame sequences that have V and J called. A share of the clones is absent; for the studies checked, an unresolved V gene accounts for under half, and the remainder has no known explanation. This sample comprises about 120,000 clones, roughly 80% of them detected only once. The ten top clones hold 2% to 2.5% of the sample. Sequencing was done on a sample of PBMCs. All receptors derive from a man aged 30 to 39 in good health and CMV-seronegative.

The chain employs TRBV7-2 and TRBJ2-3, with TRBD1 identical over 7 bases. V lost 3 bases, J lost 4 bases, and 1 base stayed unmatched. CDR1 is SGHTA, CDR2 FQGNSA, per germline. The CDR3 totals 13 residues. The chain's CDR3 is CASSFTGADTQYF. The CDR3 nucleotides are TGTGCCAGCAGCTTCACAGGGGCAGATACGCAGTATTTT.

The chain uses TRBV5-1 and TRBJ2-6; tentatively, D is TRBD1 (6 bases). Germline CDR1 reads SGHRS; CDR2 reads YFSETQ. The CDR3 covers 16 residues. Deletions cut 2 bases from V and 1 base from J, with 10 bases between. For the CDR3, the DNA is TGCGCCAGCAGCTTAACAGGGTCGTCTGGGGCCAACGTCCTGACTTTC. Translated, it gives CASSLTGSSGANVLTF. The entire variable domain, with the rest obtained from reference TRBV5-1 and TRBJ2-6, is as follows: KAGVTQTPRYLIKTRGQQVTLSCSPISGHRSVSWYQQTPGQGLQFLFEYFSETQRNKGNFPGRFSGRQFSNSRSEMNVSTLELGDSALYLCASSLTGSSGANVLTFGAGSRLTVL.

The CDR3 here is CASSLAGGRNYEQYF. The CDR3 DNA reads TGTGCCAGCAGTTTAGCGGGCGGACGGAATTACGAGCAGTACTTC. This sequence joins TRBV6-5 and TRBJ2-7; 7 nucleotides match TRBD2. The J segment lost 4 bases and the V segment lost 4 bases, leaving 10 bases of the junction unmatched. The CDR3 loop spans 15 amino acids. Per the germline V gene, CDR1 is MNHEY and CDR2 is SVGAGI.

This sequence joins TRBV28 and TRBJ1-4; the match to TRBD1 covers 8 bases. This CDR3 is built from 23 residues. V was clipped by 4 bases and J by 0 bases; unmatched bases: 25. Germline V CDR1 and CDR2: MDHEN, SYDVKM. In nucleotides, the CDR3 is TGTGCCAGCAGTTCCACGACCGGGACAGGCTTCACGCCTAGACTTGCAACTAATGAAAAACTGTTTTTT. Its translation is CASSSTTGTGFTPRLATNEKLFF.

V usage is TRBV6-6 and J usage is TRBJ2-7; the match to TRBD2 covers 9 bases. CDR3 length equals 15 residues. V trimming: 4 bases; J trimming: 3 bases; junction bases outside the gene matches: 7. CDR1 is MNHNY and CDR2 is SVGAGI in the germline V gene (reference sequence). Here the CDR3 reads CASSLGRTSDYEQYF. Written as DNA, the CDR3 is TGTGCCAGCAGTTTAGGACGGACTAGCGACTACGAGCAGTACTTC.

V usage is TRBV2 and J usage is TRBJ1-1, with 8 bases matching TRBD1. The CDR3 is 13 residues long. V lost 5 bases, J lost 6 bases, and 5 bases stayed unmatched. Germline V gene lookup returns CDR1 SNHLY and CDR2 FYNNEI. CDR3 sequence reads: CASSPDRAAEAFF. The DNA for the CDR3 is TGTGCCAGCAGTCCGGACAGGGCAGCTGAAGCTTTCTTT. Looking up the rest from reference TRBV2 and TRBJ1-1 gives the full variable domain: EPEVTQTPSHQVTQMGQEVILRCVPISNHLYFYWYRQILGQKVEFLVSFYNNEISEKSEIFDDQFSVERPDGSNFTLKIRSTKLEDSAMYFCASSPDRAAEAFFGQGTRLTVV.

The J gene is TRBJ2-2, the V gene TRBV10-3, with D tentatively TRBD1 (6 bases). CDR1 is ENHRY, CDR2 SYGVKD, per germline. Trimming stripped 2 bases from V and 4 bases from J, with 11 bases between. The CDR3 has 15 amino acids. This CDR3 reads CAISEKRGSTGELFF. CDR3 coding DNA: TGTGCCATCAGTGAGAAGAGGGGGTCCACCGGGGAGCTGTTTTTT.

V gene TRBV27 combines with J gene TRBJ1-1, with a tentative D call TRBD1 (6 bases). The V and J ends lost 4 bases and 1 base respectively, with 10 bases between them. This CDR3 has 14 residues. Germline V gene sequence: CDR1 MNHEY, CDR2 SMNVEV (reference sequence). CDR3 region: CASSSTDRNTEAFF. CDR3 sequence (DNA): TGTGCCAGCAGTTCCACGGACAGGAACACTGAAGCTTTCTTT.

This clone showed up just a few times. V is TRBV29-1 and J is TRBJ2-7; D is ambiguous. Germline assignment: CDR1 SQVTM and CDR2 ANQGSEA. V was cut by 0 bases and J by 0 bases, with 9 bases left in between. The CDR3 length is 14 residues. CDR3 in DNA: TGCAGCGTTGAAGATCGGCACAGCTCCTACGAGCAGTACTTC. Protein sequence: CSVEDRHSSYEQYF.

The genes are TRBV27 and TRBJ2-2; 10 bases line up with TRBD2. The V gene end was trimmed by 2 bases and the J gene end by 3 bases; junction bases not matched to a gene: 3. This CDR3 is 16 amino acids long. Germline values: CDR1 MNHEY, CDR2 SMNVEV (reference sequence). CDR3 nucleotide sequence: TGTGCCAGCAGTTTACCAGCGGGGGGGGACACCGGGGAGCTGTTTTTT. It yields the protein CASSLPAGGDTGELFF.

This chain links TRBV7-2 with TRBJ2-3; 10 nucleotides agree with TRBD2. V lost 5 bases, J lost 6 bases, and 17 bases stayed unmatched. The CDR3 is 18 residues long. Germline V lookup: CDR1 SGHTA, CDR2 FQGNSA. CDR3: CASSNSGGAFFKSDTQYF. The CDR3 DNA reads as TGTGCCAGCAGCAACAGCGGGGGGGCCTTCTTTAAATCGGATACGCAGTATTTT. Looking up the rest from reference TRBV7-2 and TRBJ2-3 gives the full variable domain: GAGVSQSPSNKVTEKGKDVELRCDPISGHTALYWYRQSLGQGLEFLIYFQGNSAPDKSGLPSDRFSAERTGGSVSTLTIQRTQQEDSAVYLCASSNSGGAFFKSDTQYFGPGTRLTVL.

The chain employs TRBV6-1 and TRBJ2-7, with a tentative D call TRBD2 (6 bases). Germline CDR1 and CDR2: MNHNS and SASEGT. The CDR3 is 13 amino acids. Trimming shortened V by 5 bases and J by 2 bases, and 10 bases separated the two germline ends. This chain's CDR3 is CASSRDSTYEQYF. As DNA, the CDR3 is TGTGCCAGCAGTCGGGACTCCACCTACGAGCAGTACTTC.

This clone occurred a few times. This chain connects TRBV2 to TRBJ1-2; weak D call: TRBD1 (5 bases). The V end was cut by 4 bases, the J end by 6 bases, with 15 bases between. The CDR3 loop spans 14 amino acids. Germline CDR1 SNHLY, CDR2 FYNNEI. The CDR3 region is CASSVGQGKDGYTF. DNA of the CDR3: TGTGCCAGCAGTGTTGGGCAGGGCAAGGATGGCTACACCTTC.

The V call is TRBV5-1, the J call TRBJ2-3, with D hard to call. Germline V gene sequence: CDR1 SGHRS, CDR2 YFSETQ. The CDR3 covers 14 residues. V lost 2 bases and J lost 2, with 9 bases in between. The CDR3 here is CASSFRFLTDTQYF. The DNA of the CDR3 is TGCGCCAGCAGCTTCAGGTTCCTCACAGATACGCAGTATTTT.

This chain uses TRBV11-2 with TRBJ2-4; D gene unclear. Trimming took 5 bases from V and 0 from J, leaving 14 bases between them. This CDR3 is built from 16 residues. Germline V lookup: CDR1 SGHAT, CDR2 FQNNGV. The chain's CDR3 is CASSPLRRLAKNIQYF. The CDR3 nucleotides read TGTGCCAGCAGCCCGCTGCGGCGTCTAGCCAAAAACATTCAGTACTTC.

The chain employs TRBV10-2 and TRBJ2-5, with 13 bases aligning to TRBD2. With 2 bases clipped from V and 7 bases from J, the junction kept 7 bases outside the gene matches. CDR1 is WSHSY and CDR2 is SAAADI in the germline V gene. The CDR3 loop spans 16 amino acids. The CDR3 sequence is CASSEATSGGWGTQYF. Here the CDR3 DNA reads TGCGCCAGCAGTGAGGCGACTAGCGGGGGGTGGGGGACCCAGTACTTC.

V gene TRBV5-1 combines with J gene TRBJ2-2, with D unclear. The germline V and J ends were trimmed by 0 bases and 1 base, with 4 bases remaining between them. Germline V gene lookup returns CDR1 SGHRS and CDR2 YFSETQ. CDR3 length: 14 residues. The CDR3, as DNA: TGCGCCAGCAGCTTGGTCGTGAACACCGGGGAGCTGTTTTTT. This sequence encodes CASSLVVNTGELFF.

About this clone itself: Other DNA sequences in this sample translate to the same CDR3. The chain couples TRBV7-8 to TRBJ1-4; 7 bases match TRBD1. Germline V lookup: CDR1 SGHVS, CDR2 FQNEAQ. This CDR3 is built from 15 residues. V dropped 5 bases and J dropped 8; count of bases not matched to a gene: 11. The CDR3 nucleotides read TGTGCCAGCAGCCCGAGGGTGGCAGGGGGAGAAAAACTGTTTTTT. Translating gives CASSPRVAGGEKLFF.

The chain employs TRBV6-5 and TRBJ1-6; D is undetermined. CDR1 and CDR2 (germline): MNHEY, SVGAGI. V was clipped by 5 bases and J by 7 bases, with 12 bases between them. The CDR3 extends over 14 amino acids. CDR3 in amino acids: CASSEGPENSPLHF. For the CDR3, the DNA is TGTGCCAGCAGTGAAGGTCCGGAGAATTCACCCCTCCACTTT.

The chain joins TRBV9 to TRBJ1-1, with TRBD1 as a possible D gene (6 bases). The CDR3 has 13 residues. Trimming pared 0 bases from V and 4 bases from J, leaving 7 bases between. Per germline, CDR1 SGDLS and CDR2 YYNGEE. CDR3 coding DNA: TGTGCCAGCAGCGTAGACAGGGCCACTGAAGCTTTCTTT. Translating gives CASSVDRATEAFF. Complete variable domain (other parts from reference TRBV9 and TRBJ1-1): DSGVTQTPKHLITATGQRVTLRCSPRSGDLSVYWYQQSLDQGLQFLIQYYNGEERAKGNILERFSAQQFPDLHSELNLSSLELGDSALYFCASSVDRATEAFFGQGTRLTVV.

The chain is built from TRBV19 and TRBJ1-2; 9 nucleotides line up with TRBD1. Trimming removed 1 base from V and 5 bases from J; junction bases left unmatched: 5. This CDR3 region has 15 residues. The germline V gene encodes CDR1 LNHDA and CDR2 SQIVND (reference sequence). The CDR3 sequence: CASSIGPGTGYGYTF. In nucleotides, the CDR3 is TGTGCCAGTAGTATAGGCCCCGGGACAGGGTATGGCTACACCTTC.

This CDR3 is CSVESGTNTGVEQYF. The CDR3 nucleotides are TGCAGCGTTGAGAGTGGGACTAATACCGGGGTCGAGCAGTACTTC. The rearrangement links TRBV29-1 to TRBJ2-7; 7 nucleotides align to TRBD2. This CDR3 has 15 amino acids. The V and J ends lost 3 bases and 6 bases, in that order; junction bases with no gene match: 14. Germline-derived CDR1 and CDR2 are SQVTM and ANQGSEA.

The chain combines TRBV7-2 with TRBJ2-3, with D hard to call. CDR3 length equals 13 residues. Per the germline V gene, CDR1 is SGHTA and CDR2 is FQGNSA. Deletions cut 2 bases from V and 3 bases from J, with 6 bases between. CDR3 protein: CASSLLITDTQYF. CDR3 sequence (DNA): TGTGCCAGCAGCTTATTAATAACAGATACGCAGTATTTT.

The chain uses TRBV9 and TRBJ2-3; TRBD2 might be the D (6 bases). Trimming pared 1 base from V and 8 bases from J, leaving 14 bases between. CDR3 length: 14 residues. Germline-derived CDR1 and CDR2 are SGDLS and YYNGEE. CDR3 sequence reads: CASSVTSGVGTQYF. CDR3 in DNA: TGTGCCAGCAGCGTAACGTCGGGGGTAGGTACGCAGTATTTT.

V is TRBV15 and J is TRBJ1-3; D is possibly TRBD1 (6 bases). Trimming cost V 0 bases and J 3 bases, with 24 bases left between them. Looked up from germline, CDR1 is LNHNV and CDR2 is YYDKDF (reference sequence). CDR3 length: 20 amino acids. CDR3 bases: TGTGCCACCAGCAGAGAGGTAGATGTTTTAGGGGGAAGGGGTGGAAACACCATATATTTT. Translating gives CATSREVDVLGGRGGNTIYF. The complete variable domain, with remaining parts taken from reference TRBV15 and TRBJ1-3, reads DAMVIQNPRYQVTQFGKPVTLSCSQTLNHNVMYWYQQKSSQAPKLLFHYYDKDFNNEADTPDNFQSRRPNTSFCFLDIRSPGLGDTAMYLCATSREVDVLGGRGGNTIYFGEGSWLTVV.

In its sample, this clone was seen a few times. This chain joins TRBV6-5 and TRBJ1-2, with a weak D call TRBD1 (6 bases). Germline loops: CDR1 MNHEY, CDR2 SVGAGI. V was shortened by 6 bases and J by 3 bases, with 17 bases between the two germline ends. The CDR3 covers 15 residues. The CDR3 sequence: CASSRPSQGDYGYTF. The CDR3 coding sequence is TGTGCCAGCAGCCGCCCCTCACAGGGAGACTATGGCTACACCTTC.

This chain connects TRBV27 to TRBJ2-7; 7 bases line up with TRBD1. CDR1 MNHEY and CDR2 SMNVEV come from the germline V gene (reference sequence). The CDR3 has 16 amino acids. Trimming at V came to 0 bases and at J to 3 bases, leaving 8 bases not matched to a gene. The CDR3 spells CASSLSFQGVIYEQYF. The CDR3 region has the DNA TGTGCCAGCAGTTTATCGTTTCAGGGGGTAATCTACGAGCAGTACTTC.

The J gene is TRBJ2-1, the V gene TRBV28; the match to TRBD2 covers 14 bases. J gave up 8 bases and V 2 bases, and 5 bases lay outside the gene matches. The germline V gene encodes CDR1 MDHEN and CDR2 SYDVKM. CDR3 length: 16 residues. CDR3 sequence reads: CASSLHSTSGRDEQFF. The CDR3 DNA follows: TGTGCCAGCAGTTTACATTCGACTAGCGGGAGGGATGAGCAGTTCTTC.